Included here is one T cell receptor (beta chain) sequence, with context. Method: immunoSEQ multiplex PCR; TCRdb's copy keeps in-frame clones and lacks some. The sample includes 120,000 to 150,000 clones, 88% seen only once; the top ten take around 3%. The data were taken from a study of T cell responses to AZD1222 COVID-19 vaccine. This CDR3 spans 17 amino acids. Germline V gene sequence: CDR1 SEHNR, CDR2 FQNEAQ (reference sequence). V lost 4 bases and J 4 bases, leaving 20 bases between the germline ends. Sequencing used peripheral blood, obtained 28 days after the second AZD1222 dose. The sequence was collected from an adult who received the AZD1222 COVID-19 vaccine. The chain uses TRBV7-9 and TRBJ1-3; D is ambiguous. This chain's CDR3 is CASSSFYTQGTGNTIYF. CDR3 nucleotides: TGTGCCAGCAGCTCTTTCTATACCCAAGGTACAGGAAACACCATATATTTT.